The text below deals with one TCR beta chain. Its cognate antigen is unknown. The sample originates from a study of identifying expanded T cells in peripheral blood. The CDR3 spans 15 residues. The ends were cut back, 4 bases at V and 2 bases at J, with 14 bases in the middle. CDR1 and CDR2 (germline): SGHDN, FVKESK. Assay: immunoSEQ multiplex PCR; the TCRdb copy retains only in-frame clones and omits some. The sample includes roughly 100,000 clones, about 91% of them seen just once. Findings and limits, study-wide: Two-week clone count variance significantly increased as total template count grew. Over approximately two and four weeks, about 15 and 18 clones changed, versus around 1.2 between replicates.

V usage is TRBV14 and J usage is TRBJ2-5, with D perhaps TRBD1 (6 bases). The sequencing input was blood. The receptor comes from a person aged 18 to 69 in good health. Here the CDR3 DNA reads TGTGCCAGCAGCCGACTGATTGGGACACAAGAGACCCAGTACTTC. Translated, it gives CASSRLIGTQETQYF.